The T cell receptor beta chain described here comes from a study of blood T cell repertoires in COVID-19. Study background: T cells, B-cell-depleted T cells, or PBMCs provided the cDNA or gDNA that served as material.

V was clipped by 7 bases and J by 5 bases, with 21 bases between them. Per germline, CDR1 LNHDA and CDR2 SQIVND (reference sequence). CDR3 size: 15 residues. Authors' processing steps: Estimation of nucleated cell counts was performed using reference gene primer amplification. Data came from immunoSEQ multiplex PCR; TCRdb stores just in-frame clones and leaves some out. V, J and clone size reflect that table, while D and trimming were determined from the DNA. Of over 50,000 clones listed, around 85% were seen once; the top ten hold less than 6.5%. Sequences were obtained from peripheral blood. J is TRBJ2-7 and V is TRBV19; D is possibly TRBD2 (7 bases). The TCR originated in a man in his 70s with acute or convalescent COVID-19. The CDR3 nucleotides are TGTGCCAGTACCGATGGGGGGGCAGGCAGACACGAGCAGTACTTC. It specifies CASTDGGAGRHEQYF.